The 18 T cell receptor beta chains given below trace back to one sample, sequenced in a study of preoperative IRX-2 immunotherapy in early breast cancer. The treatment: preoperative locoregional IRX-2 cytokine immunotherapy. Sequencing used immunoSEQ multiplex PCR; TCRdb keeps in-frame clones, though not all of them. The sample lists approximately 38,000 clones, roughly 82% occurring once. The sample here was lymph node tissue, taken after IRX-2 immunotherapy. These TCRs come from a human donor with breast cancer.

V gene TRBV14 combines with J gene TRBJ2-5; no definite D call. CDR1 SGHDN and CDR2 FVKESK come from the germline V gene. V was shortened by 4 bases and J by 2 bases, with 8 bases between the two germline ends. CDR3 length equals 13 residues. The CDR3 DNA reads TGTGCCAGCAGCCCAGAGCTACAAGAGACCCAGTACTTC. Translated, it gives CASSPELQETQYF.

This chain's CDR3 is CASSPRQVRNSPLHF. In nucleotides, the CDR3 is TGTGCCAGCAGTCCTCGACAGGTTCGGAATTCACCCCTCCACTTT. The genes are TRBV6-8 and TRBJ1-6, with a tentative D call TRBD1 (6 bases). There are 15 residues in the CDR3. Trimming cost V 5 bases and J 7 bases, with 15 bases left between them. Germline lookup yields CDR1 MNHGY and CDR2 SAAAGT.

This clone has only one observation. J is TRBJ2-3 and V is TRBV5-1; D may match TRBD1 or TRBD2 (6 bases each). This CDR3 has 15 amino acids. CDR1 is SGHRS and CDR2 is YFSETQ in the germline V gene. Trimming stripped 4 bases from V and 1 base from J, with 13 bases between. CDR3 residues: CASSPLRGGTDTQYF. The DNA for the CDR3 is TGCGCCAGCAGCCCTCTAAGGGGGGGCACAGATACGCAGTATTTT.

V gene TRBV5-1 combines with J gene TRBJ2-5, with 10 positions matching TRBD2. Germline V lookup: CDR1 SGHRS, CDR2 YFSETQ. This CDR3 contains 15 residues. V was clipped by 4 bases and J by 5 bases; unmatched bases: 8. CDR3 loop: CASSALLAGKETQYF. The CDR3 coding sequence is TGCGCCAGCAGCGCCCTACTAGCGGGGAAGGAGACCCAGTACTTC.

V and J are TRBV6-8 and TRBJ1-2, with D possibly TRBD1 on 5 matching bases. There are 19 residues in the CDR3. V lost 1 base and J lost 6, with 27 bases in between. The germline V gene has CDR1 MNHGY and CDR2 SAAAGT. In nucleotides, the CDR3 is TGTGCCAGCAGTTACTTCGGAGGGTCGTGGGGGACCCATGACCATGGCTACACCTTC. It translates to CASSYFGGSWGTHDHGYTF.

The DNA of the CDR3 is TGTGCCAGCAGCTTAGAACAGCTTAATTCACCCCTCCACTTT. This gives the protein CASSLEQLNSPLHF. V is TRBV7-6 and J is TRBJ1-6, with unresolved D. The CDR3 runs to 14 residues. The V end lost 1 base, the J end lost 6 bases, and 7 bases lay between the germline ends. Germline V gene sequence: CDR1 SGHVS, CDR2 FNYEAQ.

The chain employs TRBV6-8 and TRBJ2-3; possible D gene TRBD1, 7 bases. CDR1 MNHGY and CDR2 SAAAGT come from the germline V gene. The CDR3 has 14 residues. Trimming removed 10 bases at V and 8 bases at J, with 22 bases between. CDR3 loop: CAIRGDPARGTQYF. CDR3 nucleotide sequence: TGTGCCATCAGGGGGGACCCCGCTAGAGGTACGCAGTATTTT.

The rearrangement links TRBV11-3 to TRBJ1-3; D remains unclear. In germline, CDR1 is SGHNT, CDR2 YENEEA. The V end was cut by 5 bases, the J end by 4 bases, with 12 bases between. The CDR3 length is 14 residues. The CDR3 DNA is TGTGCCAGCAGCGTCCGGGGTCTCGGAAACACCATATATTTT. It specifies CASSVRGLGNTIYF.

The V gene is TRBV11-3, the J gene TRBJ1-6; D unresolved. There are 17 residues in the CDR3. CDR1 SGHNT and CDR2 YENEEA come from the germline V gene. The ends were cut back, 0 bases at V and 10 bases at J, with 19 bases in the middle. CDR3 residues: CASSLDERRKYRSPLHF. CDR3 sequence (DNA): TGTGCCAGCAGCTTAGACGAGAGGAGGAAGTATCGGTCACCCCTCCACTTT.

The chain carries TRBV30 and TRBJ2-5; 12 nucleotides agree with TRBD1. Trimming removed 3 bases from V and 4 bases from J; junction bases left unmatched: 12. Germline loops: CDR1 GTSNPN, CDR2 SVGIG (reference sequence). The CDR3 runs to 17 residues. This CDR3 reads CAWSPAGTGGAGETQYF. The CDR3, as DNA: TGTGCCTGGAGCCCAGCCGGGACAGGGGGCGCGGGAGAGACCCAGTACTTC. The whole variable domain, remainder taken from reference TRBV30 and TRBJ2-5, is SQTIHQWPATLVQPVGSPLSLECTVEGTSNPNLYWYRQAAGRGLQLLFYSVGIGQISSEVPQNLSASRPQDRQFILSSKKLLLSDSGFYLCAWSPAGTGGAGETQYFGPGTRLLVL.

The gene calls are TRBV6-8 and TRBJ1-2; no firm D call. Trimming pared 0 bases from V and 4 bases from J, leaving 15 bases between. The V gene's germline CDR1 is MNHGY and CDR2 SAAAGT. The CDR3 loop spans 16 amino acids. The CDR3 sequence is CASSYSAQVWVYGYTF. In DNA form, the CDR3 reads TGTGCCAGCAGTTACTCGGCGCAGGTGTGGGTCTATGGCTACACCTTC.

This clone occurred a few times. The rearrangement uses TRBV25-1 and TRBJ1-1, with D uncertain. Trimming cost V 2 bases and J 7 bases, with 8 bases left between them. Looked up from germline, CDR1 is MGHDK and CDR2 is SYGVNS. This CDR3 comprises 12 residues. This chain's CDR3 is CASSERKDEAFF. The CDR3 region has the DNA TGTGCCAGCAGTGAAAGGAAGGATGAAGCTTTCTTT.

This chain links TRBV5-2 with TRBJ2-1; TRBD2 is the table's D call and was not checked against the DNA. TRBV5-2 is a pseudogene locus. The CDR3 sequence is 15 residues long. CDR3 loop: CASSQRTSGYNEQFF. In nucleotides, the CDR3 is TGTGCCAGCAGCCAACGGACTAGCGGTTACAATGAGCAGTTCTTC.

There are a few counts of this clone. This rearrangement joins TRBV28 to TRBJ1-4, with TRBD1 as a possible D gene (5 bases). The ends were cut back, 3 bases at V and 8 bases at J, with 16 bases in the middle. The CDR3 sequence is 15 residues long. Per the germline V gene, CDR1 is MDHEN and CDR2 is SYDVKM. The CDR3 DNA reads TGTGCCAGCAGTTTGACCCGGGGGGAAGAAGAAAAACTGTTTTTT. This gives the protein CASSLTRGEEEKLFF.

A few counts support this clone. The chain has TRBV6-8 and TRBJ2-7, with 9 bases identical to TRBD1. Germline lookup yields CDR1 MNHGY and CDR2 SAAAGT. The J segment lost 6 bases and the V segment lost 6 bases, leaving 12 bases of the junction unmatched. The CDR3 runs 15 residues. CDR3 in DNA: TGTGCCAGCAGCCCGTCCGGGACAGGGTTGGGCGAGCAGTACTTC. Protein product: CASSPSGTGLGEQYF.

This sequence joins TRBV7-1 and TRBJ2-7; D call uncertain. TRBV7-1 is an ORF; its function is uncertain. Trimming stripped 8 bases from V and 7 bases from J, with 18 bases between. CDR3 length equals 13 residues. The chain's CDR3 is CASSGLSLIEQYF. The CDR3 DNA follows: TGTGCCAGCTCGGGCCTATCCCTAATTGAGCAGTACTTC.

This clone has a single count. Written as DNA, the CDR3 is TGTGCCAGCAGACCCCACAGACAGGTACCGGGAGAGCCCCAGCATTTT. It translates to CASRPHRQVPGEPQHF. The genes are TRBV6-8 and TRBJ1-5, with a weak D call TRBD1 (6 bases). The germline gives CDR1 MNHGY, CDR2 SAAAGT. Trimming left V 6 bases short and J 8 bases short, with 23 bases between. CDR3 size: 16 residues.

This chain joins TRBV5-1 and TRBJ2-1, with D perhaps TRBD1 or TRBD2 (5 bases each). V lost 6 bases to trimming and J lost 8 bases, with 18 bases between them. Germline V gene lookup returns CDR1 SGHRS and CDR2 YFSETQ. The CDR3 sequence is 14 residues long. The CDR3 bases are TGCGCCAGCATACCAAACGGGGACGGCTATGAGCAGTTCTTC. Encoded protein: CASIPNGDGYEQFF.